One and the same sample provided the 26 T cell receptor beta chains below, sequenced in a study of early T cells in non-severe SARS-CoV-2 infection. TCRdb re-derived calls from the 5' RACE reads in MiXCR, one entry per CDR3 protein. The sample has more than 25,000 distinct CDR3 sequences; roughly 4.5% are singletons. Sequencing was done on a sample of whole blood. These receptors were taken from an adult who was a healthcare worker with PCR-confirmed SARS-CoV-2 infection or an uninfected control (not recorded which).

This clonotype appeared many times. The V call is TRBV19, the J call TRBJ1-2; no clear D. V lost 7 bases and J 3 bases, leaving 18 bases between the germline ends. Germline V gene sequence: CDR1 LNHDA, CDR2 SQIVND (reference sequence). The CDR3 spans 15 residues. CDR3 residues: CASNSPQIKYYGYTF. The CDR3 DNA is TGTGCCAGTAATTCCCCACAGATAAAATACTATGGCTACACCTTC.

This clonotype was counted ten times or more. The chain couples TRBV29-1 to TRBJ1-2; D call uncertain. Germline assignment: CDR1 SQVTM and CDR2 ANQGSEA. This CDR3 has 13 amino acids. V was clipped by 3 bases and J by 4 bases, with 12 bases between them. CDR3 nucleotide sequence: TGCAGCGTTGACTTCTCCGGGCCCTATGGCTACACCTTC. Its protein product is CSVDFSGPYGYTF. Drawing the rest from reference TRBV29-1 and TRBJ1-2, the complete variable domain is SAVISQKPSRDICQRGTSLTIQCQVDSQVTMMFWYRQQPGQSLTLIATANQGSEATYESGFVIDKFPISRPNLTFSTLTVSNMSPEDSSIYLCSVDFSGPYGYTFGSGTRLTVV.

This clonotype was seen many times. The chain uses TRBV7-2 and TRBJ2-2; 7 nucleotides line up with TRBD1. The CDR3 has 16 residues. Per the germline V gene, CDR1 is SGHTA and CDR2 is FQGNSA. After removal of 2 bases from V and 1 base from J, the junction contained 4 bases not matched to a gene. In DNA, the CDR3 is TGTGCCAGCAGCTTACGAGGGGGCGGGAACACCGGGGAGCTGTTTTTT. Translation: CASSLRGGGNTGELFF.

The chain uses TRBV30 and TRBJ2-2, with 13 bases aligning to TRBD2. This CDR3 spans 15 amino acids. Germline-derived CDR1 and CDR2 are GTSNPN and SVGIG (reference sequence). Losses at the gene ends were 2 bases for V and 7 bases for J; bases not matched to a gene: 4. The CDR3 DNA reads as TGTGCCTGGAGTCGACTAGCGGGAGGTGGCGGGGAGCTGTTTTTT. Protein: CAWSRLAGGGGELFF.

V and J are TRBV20-1 and TRBJ2-3; D is possibly TRBD2 (6 bases). This CDR3 comprises 16 residues. V was shortened by 0 bases and J by 4 bases, with 17 bases between the two germline ends. CDR1 is DFQATT and CDR2 is SNEGSKA in the germline V gene (reference sequence). The CDR3 reads CSARDLRGPRADTQYF. In DNA form, the CDR3 reads TGCAGTGCTAGAGACCTGCGGGGCCCGCGCGCAGATACGCAGTATTTT.

In its sample, this clonotype is medium-sized (0.01 to 0.1%). The V call is TRBV29-1, the J call TRBJ2-1; possibly TRBD1 for D (5 bases). This CDR3 spans 13 amino acids. Germline loops: CDR1 SQVTM, CDR2 ANQGSEA. The V gene lost 5 bases and the J gene lost 0 bases, with 8 bases spanning the gap. The DNA for the CDR3 is TGCAGCGTTTCACAGGCCTCCTACAATGAGCAGTTCTTC. This encodes CSVSQASYNEQFF.

This clonotype was recorded a few times. The J gene is TRBJ1-2, the V gene TRBV7-2; TRBD1 might be the D (6 bases). V was shortened by 2 bases and J by 8 bases, with 15 bases between the two germline ends. The CDR3 has 14 amino acids. Germline CDR1 is SGHTA and CDR2 is FQGNSA. The CDR3 sequence: CASSLNLQGKGYTF. CDR3 bases: TGTGCCAGCAGCTTAAATCTCCAGGGGAAGGGCTACACCTTC. Using reference TRBV7-2 and TRBJ1-2 for the parts outside the CDR3, the full variable domain is GAGVSQSPSNKVTEKGKDVELRCDPISGHTALYWYRQSLGQGLEFLIYFQGNSAPDKSGLPSDRFSAERTGGSVSTLTIQRTQQEDSAVYLCASSLNLQGKGYTFGSGTRLTVV.

In this sample, this clonotype turned up many times. The V and J genes are TRBV11-3 and TRBJ2-1, with D maybe TRBD2 (6 bases). This CDR3 has 17 residues. Per the germline V gene, CDR1 is SGHNT and CDR2 is YENEEA. Trimming took 4 bases from V and 0 from J, leaving 16 bases between them. The CDR3 nucleotides are TGTGCCAGCAGCTGGGACTGGGGTGCAAGCTCCTACAATGAGCAGTTCTTC. This gives the protein CASSWDWGASSYNEQFF.

V and J are TRBV27 and TRBJ2-3, with 15 positions matching TRBD2. CDR1 MNHEY and CDR2 SMNVEV come from the germline V gene (reference sequence). The CDR3 length is 17 residues. J gave up 4 bases and V 0 bases, and 2 bases lay outside the gene matches. CDR3 in amino acids: CASSLSRTSGRADTQYF. The DNA of the CDR3 is TGTGCCAGCAGTTTATCCAGGACTAGCGGGAGGGCAGATACGCAGTATTTT.

This clonotype was found a few times. The V and J genes are TRBV24-1 and TRBJ2-1; D might be TRBD2 (6 bases). Trimming pared 4 bases from V and 6 bases from J, leaving 12 bases between. Germline loops: CDR1 KGHDR, CDR2 SFDVKD. The CDR3 sequence is 14 residues long. The CDR3 sequence is CATSDTGLSNEQFF. As DNA, the CDR3 is TGTGCCACCAGTGACACGGGACTTTCCAATGAGCAGTTCTTC.

This clonotype was counted ten times or more. This chain uses TRBV5-4 with TRBJ1-1; 9 nucleotides agree with TRBD1. The CDR3 contains 14 residues. V trimming: 4 bases; J trimming: 3 bases; junction bases outside the gene matches: 4. Germline lookup yields CDR1 SGHNT and CDR2 YYREEE (reference sequence). The CDR3 loop is CASSTGQGDTEAFF. In nucleotides, the CDR3 is TGTGCCAGCAGCACGGGACAGGGAGACACTGAAGCTTTCTTT.

This clonotype was recorded at least ten times. The V call is TRBV7-8, the J call TRBJ2-1, with D perhaps matching TRBD1 or TRBD2 (6 bases each). The V gene lost 4 bases and the J gene lost 8 bases, with 15 bases spanning the gap. Germline-derived CDR1 and CDR2 are SGHVS and FQNEAQ. This CDR3 region has 14 residues. CDR3: CASSSGALGDEQFF. For the CDR3, the DNA is TGTGCCAGCAGCTCGGGGGCCCTTGGGGATGAGCAGTTCTTC.

The CDR3 spells CASSRRTGGDTGPQHF. The CDR3 DNA sequence: TGTGCCAGTAGTAGGCGGACAGGGGGCGACACGGGGCCCCAGCATTTT. This sequence joins TRBV19 and TRBJ1-5; TRBD1 agrees at 11 bases. Germline assignment: CDR1 LNHDA and CDR2 SQIVND (reference sequence). CDR3 length: 16 amino acids. Trimming took 4 bases from V and 9 from J; bases not matched to a gene: 11.

In this sample, this clonotype turned up many times. The chain uses TRBV6-1 and TRBJ2-7; 14 positions agree with TRBD2. CDR1 and CDR2 (germline): MNHNS, SASEGT. This CDR3 is built from 14 residues. V trimming: 4 bases; J trimming: 6 bases; junction bases outside the gene matches: 2. CDR3 in DNA: TGTGCCAGCAGTGGACTAGCGGGAGGGAGCGAGCAGTACTTC. Its protein product is CASSGLAGGSEQYF.

The V gene is TRBV18, the J gene TRBJ2-1; D possibly matches TRBD1 or TRBD2 (6 bases each). There are 15 residues in the CDR3. V was clipped by 3 bases and J by 2 bases, with 11 bases between them. The germline V gene encodes CDR1 KGHSH and CDR2 LQKENI. The CDR3 loop reads CASSPRGATYNEQFF. The DNA for the CDR3 is TGTGCCAGCTCACCTAGGGGGGCGACCTACAATGAGCAGTTCTTC.

This chain connects TRBV5-1 to TRBJ2-4, with TRBD1 as a possible D gene (5 bases). There are 15 residues in the CDR3. Looked up from germline, CDR1 is SGHRS and CDR2 is YFSETQ. The V gene lost 0 bases and the J gene lost 0 bases, with 7 bases spanning the gap. CDR3 bases: TGCGCCAGCAGCTTGGAGGGGATAGCCAAAAACATTCAGTACTTC. Protein sequence: CASSLEGIAKNIQYF.

Ten or more counts support this clonotype. The chain links TRBV30 to TRBJ2-7; D possibly matches TRBD1 or TRBD2 (5 bases each). The germline V gene encodes CDR1 GTSNPN and CDR2 SVGIG (reference sequence). V lost 1 base to trimming and J lost 6 bases, with 13 bases between them. This CDR3 contains 13 residues. CDR3 sequence reads: CAWSGQREGEQYF. In DNA, the CDR3 is TGTGCCTGGAGTGGACAGCGAGAGGGCGAGCAGTACTTC.

Only a few counts were recorded for this clonotype. The V call is TRBV5-4, the J call TRBJ2-2, with 10 bases identical to TRBD2. V lost 5 bases to trimming and J lost 4 bases; unmatched junction nucleotides: 8. CDR3 length: 16 amino acids. The germline V gene encodes CDR1 SGHNT and CDR2 YYREEE (reference sequence). The CDR3 is CASRLSGGAGTGELFF. The CDR3 coding sequence is TGTGCCAGCAGACTCAGCGGGGGGGCCGGCACCGGGGAGCTGTTTTTT. The full variable domain, rest sourced from reference TRBV5-4 and TRBJ2-2, is ETGVTQSPTHLIKTRGQQVTLRCSSQSGHNTVSWYQQALGQGPQFIFQYYREEENGRGNFPPRFSGLQFPNYSSELNVNALELDDSALYLCASRLSGGAGTGELFFGEGSRLTVL.

This clonotype is medium-sized. The genes are TRBV20-1 and TRBJ1-6; TRBD1 matches 8 bases. With 3 bases clipped from V and 7 bases from J, the junction kept 5 bases outside the gene matches. The CDR3 has 14 residues. Germline assignment: CDR1 DFQATT and CDR2 SNEGSKA (reference sequence). CDR3 DNA: TGCAGTGCTAGGACAGGGGCGGAGAATTCACCCCTCCACTTT. It yields the protein CSARTGAENSPLHF.

A few counts support this clonotype. V gene TRBV20-1 combines with J gene TRBJ2-7; D assignment may be TRBD1 or TRBD2 (5 bases each). The ends were cut back, 1 base at V and 0 bases at J, with 10 bases in the middle. Germline V gene data show CDR1 as DFQATT and CDR2 as SNEGSKA (reference sequence). There are 14 residues in the CDR3. The CDR3 reads CSARGAGSSYEQYF. The CDR3 nucleotides are TGCAGTGCTAGAGGGGCAGGGAGCTCCTACGAGCAGTACTTC.

The sample holds many counts of this clonotype. The chain joins TRBV19 to TRBJ2-3, with D unresolved. The CDR3 consists of 13 residues. Trimming stripped 10 bases from V and 2 bases from J, with 13 bases between. Germline V gene data show CDR1 as LNHDA and CDR2 as SQIVND (reference sequence). The DNA for the CDR3 is TGTGCCATCTCCCGGGTCCACACAGATACGCAGTATTTT. Translation gives CAISRVHTDTQYF. Filled out from reference TRBV19 and TRBJ2-3, the complete variable domain reads DGGITQSPKYLFRKEGQNVTLSCEQNLNHDAMYWYRQDPGQGLRLIYYSQIVNDFQKGDIAEGYSVSREKKESFPLTVTSAQKNPTAFYLCAISRVHTDTQYFGPGTRLTVL.

At least ten counts were recorded for this clonotype. This chain joins TRBV5-4 and TRBJ1-1; D not certain. This CDR3 is 11 amino acids long. Deletions cut 2 bases from V and 7 bases from J, with 6 bases between. CDR1 SGHNT and CDR2 YYREEE come from the germline V gene (reference sequence). CDR3: CASSFQDEAFF. CDR3 coding DNA: TGTGCCAGCAGCTTCCAGGATGAAGCTTTCTTT. Full variable domain (remainder filled in from reference TRBV5-4 and TRBJ1-1): ETGVTQSPTHLIKTRGQQVTLRCSSQSGHNTVSWYQQALGQGPQFIFQYYREEENGRGNFPPRFSGLQFPNYSSELNVNALELDDSALYLCASSFQDEAFFGQGTRLTVV.

This clonotype was seen only a few times. The J gene is TRBJ2-2, the V gene TRBV14; 7 positions agree with TRBD1. This CDR3 is 16 amino acids long. The V gene end was trimmed by 4 bases and the J gene end by 2 bases; junction bases not matched to a gene: 7. Germline assignment: CDR1 SGHDN and CDR2 FVKESK. CDR3 residues: CASSRSGQPNTGELFF. In nucleotides, the CDR3 is TGTGCCAGCAGCCGATCGGGACAGCCTAACACCGGGGAGCTGTTTTTT.

The chain links TRBV27 to TRBJ1-6; 7 bases agree with TRBD1. CDR1 is MNHEY, CDR2 SMNVEV, per germline (reference sequence). V was clipped by 2 bases and J by 6 bases; unmatched bases: 7. The CDR3 totals 16 residues. CDR3 in amino acids: CASSLKGGFGNSPLHF. Written as DNA, the CDR3 is TGTGCCAGCAGTTTAAAAGGGGGCTTCGGTAATTCACCCCTCCACTTT.

There are a few counts of this clonotype. The rearrangement joins TRBV7-2 to TRBJ1-3, with TRBD1 matching over 7 bases. The V gene end was trimmed by 5 bases and the J gene end by 2 bases; junction bases not matched to a gene: 9. The CDR3 extends over 16 amino acids. Germline loops: CDR1 SGHTA, CDR2 FQGNSA. Here the CDR3 reads CASSKRTGRTGNTIYF. CDR3 coding DNA: TGTGCCAGCAGCAAACGGACAGGAAGGACTGGAAACACCATATATTTT.

This clonotype was seen many times. The V gene is TRBV20-1, the J gene TRBJ2-2; TRBD2 aligns across 9 bases. The CDR3 loop spans 14 amino acids. CDR1 and CDR2 from the germline V gene are DFQATT and SNEGSKA (reference sequence). V lost 0 bases and J lost 10; bases outside the gene matches: 6. The CDR3 DNA sequence: TGCAGTGCTAGAGAAGGCGGGGGGGCGAAGGAGCTGTTTTTT. Its protein is CSAREGGGAKELFF.